This T cell receptor beta chain emerged from a study of blood T cell repertoires in COVID-19. On the study more broadly: Sources were T cells, B-cell-depleted T cells, or PBMCs; the material itself was cDNA or gDNA.

This clone has only one observation. The CDR3 sequence is 11 residues long. The V and J ends lost 5 bases and 4 bases respectively, with 6 bases between them. Per the study methods: By means of reference gene primer amplification, nucleated cell counts were estimated. Here immunoSEQ multiplex PCR was the method, and the copy in TCRdb shows in-frame clones only, minus some. D and trimming were read from the DNA, whereas the V and J calls and clone size are those reported in that table. The sample has around 620,000 clones; about 87% are singletons. This rearrangement joins TRBV12-3 or TRBV12-4 to TRBJ2-7, with a weak D call TRBD2 (6 bases). The sample was peripheral blood. The TCR originated in a woman in her late teens or twenties with acute or convalescent COVID-19. The CDR3 DNA reads TGTGCCAGCAGTGGAGGGTACGAGCAGTACTTC. Translation: CASSGGYEQYF.